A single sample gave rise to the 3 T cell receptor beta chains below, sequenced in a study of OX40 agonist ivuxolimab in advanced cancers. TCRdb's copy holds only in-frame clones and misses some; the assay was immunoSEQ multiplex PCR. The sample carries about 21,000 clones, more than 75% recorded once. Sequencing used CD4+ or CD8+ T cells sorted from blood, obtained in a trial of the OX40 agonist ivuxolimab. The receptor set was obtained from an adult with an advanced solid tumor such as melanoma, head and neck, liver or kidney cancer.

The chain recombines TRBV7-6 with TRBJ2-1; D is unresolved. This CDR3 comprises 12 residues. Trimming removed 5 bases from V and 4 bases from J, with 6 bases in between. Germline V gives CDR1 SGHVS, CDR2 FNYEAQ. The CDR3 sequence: CASSLGYNEQFF. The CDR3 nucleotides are TGTGCCAGCAGCCTAGGGTACAATGAGCAGTTCTTC.

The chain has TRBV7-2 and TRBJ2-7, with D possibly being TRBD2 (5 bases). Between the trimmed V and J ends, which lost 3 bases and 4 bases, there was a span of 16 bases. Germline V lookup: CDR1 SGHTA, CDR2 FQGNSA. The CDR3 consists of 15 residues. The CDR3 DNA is TGTGCCAGCAGCTTCGGCGGAGGCGAAGGGTACGAGCAGTACTTC. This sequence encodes CASSFGGGEGYEQYF.

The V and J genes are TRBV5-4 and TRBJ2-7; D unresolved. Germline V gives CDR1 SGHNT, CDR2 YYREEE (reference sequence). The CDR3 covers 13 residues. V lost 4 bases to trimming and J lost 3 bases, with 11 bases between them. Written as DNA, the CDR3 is TGTGCCAGCAGCCCGGTGGGCCACTACGAGCAGTACTTC. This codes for CASSPVGHYEQYF.